Included here is one T cell receptor (beta chain) sequence, with context. Its antigen remains unknown. Given a much more abundant clone one base away, this may be a read error. This specimen comes from a study of T cells in Graves' hyperthyroidism and ophthalmopathy. With 8 bases removed from V and 2 bases from J, the gap between germline ends came to 22 bases. The CDR3 sequence is 16 residues long. CDR1 is MDHEN and CDR2 is SYDVKM in the germline V gene. Whole-study results and caveats: A model using 13 V-J features told ophthalmopathy apart from stable hyperthyroidism.

The investigators amplified TCR beta CDR3 regions from RNA transcripts. The HTBI set primed first-round TCR CDR3 RT-PCR. In TCRdb, the multiplex PCR reads were re-called with MiXCR into one record per CDR3 protein. The table shows hundreds of thousands of distinct CDR3 sequences, with around 15% occurring only once. The clonotype comes from a woman between 40 and 55 years old with Graves' ophthalmopathy. The rearrangement uses TRBV28 and TRBJ2-7; D may be TRBD2 (7 bases). Sequenced: blood. The CDR3 nucleotides are TGTGCCAGCGGCTGGGGCAGGGCGGGGGCCCCCTACGAGCAGTACTTC. This encodes CASGWGRAGAPYEQYF.